The present entry profiles one T cell receptor (beta chain) with its context. Its binding antigen is unknown. The sample holds no much larger clone one base away, and base qualities are not on file. For the CD8 naive samples, CD45RO-negative cells were positively selected for CCR7, yielding a CD45RA+CCR7+ population from which TemRA cells were excluded. The donors were healthy, HIV-negative adults who had no recently reported acute infections or vaccinations. All donors were Caucasian adults living in Nashville, Tennessee, USA. Blood was collected by leukapheresis, and PBMCs were isolated by Ficoll-Histopaque density gradient centrifugation and then cryopreserved in liquid nitrogen vapor phase. Analytical flow cytometry was used to check the purity and quantity of each magnetically sorted T cell population. Genomic DNA was isolated from every sorted fraction and measured by UV absorbance on a Nanodrop 2000c.

This entry is derived from a study of shared clonotypes between healthy human individuals (TCRdb year 2020). A note on the overall study: A couple of women and three men aged 18 to 49 years were included in the cohort. Different laboratories and diverse techniques were used to prepare libraries and sequence TCR repertoires, to increase sequencing depth and limit assay-specific biases. Each donor's leukapheresis produced roughly between roughly 0.9 and 9 billion PBMCs. For each donor, three plates each were used for CD4 naive and CD4 memory, two plates were used for CD8 naive, and one plate was used for CD8 memory. To estimate repertoire size and how much clonotype sharing occurs between individuals, the study deeply sequenced the blood TCR repertoires of roughly 5 healthy adults. Points the paper makes about the study in general: Naive subsets generally had larger estimated clonotype richness than memory subsets did. Pairwise subsampling led to the expectation that sequencing depth would affect the degree of clonotype sharing among donors. Sampling was restricted to blood, and TCR repertoires in tissues likely differ from the TCR repertoires found in blood. Compared with non-shared clonotypes, the clonotypes found in all four sorted-subset donors had higher generation probabilities. Because the study included only a small number of donors, the genetic and exposure-history diversity represented was limited. Even with the large sequencing depth, rarefaction of the sorted-subset datasets indicated that sequencing was incomplete. Sharing across a few donors was observed for around 4.8% of naive CD4, under 4% of naive CD8, 2% to 2.5% of memory CD4, and roughly 0.4% of memory CD8 clonotypes.

Inclusive of the bounding cysteine and phenylalanine, the CDR3 is 15 residues long. The sequence is cut down to CDR3 DNA, 45 bases in frame from base 1. The germline V gene encodes CDR1 MNHEY and CDR2 SVGAGI. The germline V end is reduced by 2 bases and the J end by 9 bases; junction bases left unmatched: 9. Using the deep immunoSEQ assay, multiplex PCR amplified TCR CDR3 regions from genomic DNA. For each cell subset, the extracted genomic DNA was distributed evenly across all wells of several immunoSEQ 96-well plates, and each plate served as one replicate. For sorted subsets, each replicate PCR was loaded with around 220 ng genomic DNA, equivalent to 30,000 or so T cell genomes. Purified libraries were measured with a Qubit 3.0 fluorometer, size-checked on a Bioanalyzer 2100, and measured again with the KAPA Library Quantification kit. A separate single-read 150-cycle Illumina NextSeq 550 flow cell was used to sequence each immunoSEQ 96-well plate. The paper's processing steps were these. Because only junctional sequences without quality scores were contained in the immunoSEQ output, filtering matching that applied to full-length reads could not be performed. Sequences were annotated with PyIR, a Python wrapper for IgBLAST v1.9, and V/J genes and CDR3 were assigned using IMGT germline references. Reads were filtered out if the reads had weak V/J assignments (E-value above 1e-6), no CDR3, stop codons, out-of-frame junctions, or ambiguous translated residues. V3J clonotypes were defined as sequences sharing an identical inferred V gene, J gene, and CDR3 amino acid sequence. Percentage overlap between repertoires was computed as shared unique clonotypes divided by the size of the smaller repertoire. Repertoire richness was assessed with RTK rarefaction, the Chao1 estimator, and Recon v2.1 estimates of unobserved clonotypes. Generation probabilities were computed with OLGA for all TCRbeta clonotypes obtained by the gDNA method from a handful of donors. TCRdb's version of the immuneACCESS table is confined to in-frame rearrangements and falls short of the full clone set. An unresolved V gene accounts for under half of the shortfall where checked; the remainder is of unknown origin. V and J calls and clone size are as listed in that table; D and trimming were resolved from the DNA. The sample table lists around 580,000 clones, 95% to 98% of them with a count of one. The top ten clones comprise approximately 0.3% of the sample.

The receptor was derived from a man aged 25-45 years in good health. Input material: naive CD8+ T cells sorted from blood. The cell subset or site label of this sample denotes: CD45RA+CCR7+. The chain is encoded by TRBV6-5 joined to TRBJ2-1; the central 8 bases match TRBD2. The nucleotide sequence is given as TGTGCCAGCAGTTACGTATCAAGCGGGAGCTTTGAGCAGTTCTTC. The resulting protein is CASSYVSSGSFEQFF.